What follows are 11 T cell receptor beta chains derived from one specimen sequenced in a study of T cell repertoires in cytomegalovirus infection. Their antigens are not known. TCRdb reprocessed the reads via MiXCR and lists one record per CDR3 protein. The profile covers some 130,000 distinct CDR3 sequences, with 30% to 40% appearing a single time and 45% to 55% taken by the ten largest. Here the sequenced sample was CD8+ T cells from cultured PBMCs, taken from culture after CMV antigen stimulation. The receptors were gathered from a human donor in good health (CMV status not recorded). Some clones in this sample may be carry-over from other donors' samples.

This chain connects TRBV12-3 or TRBV12-4 to TRBJ2-5; unclear D gene. V shed 5 bases and J shed 2 bases, with 12 bases lying between them. The CDR3 consists of 14 residues. CDR3 nucleotides: TGTGCCAGCAGTGCGACTGGCCTACAAGAGACCCAGTACTTC. It encodes CASSATGLQETQYF.

This clonotype was observed once. The V call is TRBV12-5, the J call TRBJ2-1, with D possibly being TRBD2 (5 bases). The V end was cut by 5 bases, the J end by 1 base, with 18 bases between. This CDR3 comprises 17 residues. Per the germline V gene, CDR1 is LGHNT and CDR2 is FRNRAP. In nucleotides, the CDR3 is TGTGCTAGTGGTCCCGGCGTCGGGAAAGCGTCCTACAATGAGCAGTTCTTC. Amino acids: CASGPGVGKASYNEQFF.

The chain carries TRBV6-2 or TRBV6-3 and TRBJ1-5, with D unclear. CDR1 and CDR2 (germline): MNHEY, SVGEGT. V lost 3 bases and J lost 3, with 6 bases in between. This CDR3 spans 13 amino acids. The CDR3 region is CASSYLDNQPQHF. The CDR3 DNA reads as TGTGCCAGCAGTTATTTGGACAATCAGCCCCAGCATTTT.

The rearrangement uses TRBV6-6 and TRBJ2-5; 8 bases fit TRBD1. This CDR3 region has 16 residues. Per germline, CDR1 MNHNY and CDR2 SVGAGI (reference sequence). V trimming: 2 bases; J trimming: 5 bases; junction bases outside the gene matches: 10. The CDR3 reads CASSYLPRGLEETQYF. For the CDR3, the DNA is TGTGCCAGCAGTTACCTCCCCAGGGGGCTCGAGGAGACCCAGTACTTC.

This clonotype was seen ten or more times. The V gene is TRBV3-1, the J gene TRBJ2-6; D unclear. The CDR3 contains 16 residues. The V gene's germline CDR1 is LGHDT and CDR2 YNNKEL (reference sequence). The V and J ends lost 4 bases and 2 bases respectively, with 12 bases between them. The CDR3 is CASSPLIGAGANVLTF. The CDR3 nucleotides are TGTGCCAGCAGCCCCCTAATTGGGGCTGGGGCCAACGTCCTGACTTTC.

This clonotype was seen ten or more times. The chain uses TRBV7-9 and TRBJ1-2; TRBD1 might be the D (5 bases). V was pared by 10 bases and J by 8 bases, with 26 bases between. The CDR3 has 15 amino acids. Germline V gene lookup returns CDR1 SEHNR and CDR2 FQNEAQ (reference sequence). For the CDR3, the DNA is TGTGCCATTGAGGGAGGCGGGGCCCTCTTGGGGGGCTACACCTTC. Residues: CAIEGGGALLGGYTF.

This chain uses TRBV4-2 with TRBJ2-3, with TRBD1 identical over 8 bases. The CDR3 length is 16 residues. Germline CDR1 is LGHNA and CDR2 is YNFKEQ. J gave up 2 bases and V 0 bases, and 4 bases lay outside the gene matches. This CDR3 reads CASSQEGQDLTDTQYF. CDR3 nucleotide sequence: TGTGCCAGCAGCCAAGAGGGACAGGACCTCACAGATACGCAGTATTTT.

The chain combines TRBV12-3 or TRBV12-4 with TRBJ2-1, with D perhaps TRBD1 (6 bases). CDR3 length: 13 amino acids. Trimming removed 4 bases at V and 10 bases at J, with 14 bases between. The CDR3: CASSSTGFGEQFF. Here the CDR3 DNA reads TGTGCCAGCAGTTCAACAGGGTTTGGGGAGCAGTTCTTC.

This clonotype was counted a few times. This sequence joins TRBV12-3 or TRBV12-4 and TRBJ1-3; 11 bases line up with TRBD1. With V trimmed by 5 bases and J by 4 bases, 10 bases remained unmatched. The CDR3 has 17 residues. CDR3 sequence: CASSKPGTGGLGNTIYF. The CDR3 nucleotides are TGTGCCAGCAGTAAGCCCGGGACAGGGGGTCTCGGAAACACCATATATTTT.

This clonotype came up many times. The chain employs TRBV28 and TRBJ1-1, with 8 positions matching TRBD1. V was pared by 2 bases and J by 4 bases, with 6 bases of the junction left unmatched. In germline, CDR1 is MDHEN, CDR2 SYDVKM. CDR3 length: 15 amino acids. The CDR3 reads CASSLIQGGVTEAFF. The CDR3 DNA reads TGTGCCAGCAGTTTAATACAGGGGGGCGTCACTGAAGCTTTCTTT. Full variable domain (rest looked up from reference TRBV28 and TRBJ1-1): DVKVTQSSRYLVKRTGEKVFLECVQDMDHENMFWYRQDPGLGLRLIYFSYDVKMKEKGDIPEGYSVSREKKERFSLILESASTNQTSMYLCASSLIQGGVTEAFFGQGTRLTVV.

Remarks on this clonotype: Possible read error: a much larger clone is one base away. This chain links TRBV7-2 with TRBJ2-1; D may be TRBD2 (6 bases). The CDR3 is 14 residues long. Germline lookup yields CDR1 SGHTA and CDR2 FQGNSA. This CDR3 reads CASSLEGIRNEQLF. As DNA, the CDR3 is TGTGCCAGCAGCTTGGAGGGGATCCGCAATGAGCAGTTGTTC.